This TCR beta chain was documented in a study of T-cell reconstitution after alpha-beta-depleted transplantation in children. Regarding the study as a whole: Alpha-beta T cells about two months after transplant reportedly derived from several hundred expanded graft clones. Day-60 TCRbeta diversity that was high in some patients was derived from surviving recipient T cells and thymic progenitors.

During its preparation, the TCRbeta library received unique molecular identifiers. TCRdb reanalysed the PCR reads using MiXCR and keeps one entry per CDR3 protein. The data show 250,000 to 400,000 distinct CDR3 sequences, around 25% seen once. A note on this clonotype: Its matching antigen is unknown.

The sequence was collected from a male patient under 18 who had a stem cell transplant for acute lymphoblastic leukemia, so the T cells may come from the graft donor. The sequencing used PBMCs, mostly from graft donor cells, collected 180 days after TCRalphabeta/CD19-depleted stem cell transplant.

The chain's CDR3 is CASSANRDRGRTNEKLFF. CDR3 DNA: TGTGCCAGCAGTGCTAACCGGGACAGGGGGCGAACTAATGAAAAACTGTTTTTT. The chain employs TRBV12-3 or TRBV12-4 and TRBJ1-4; 12 nucleotides match TRBD1. V was pared by 5 bases and J by 1 base, with 8 bases of the junction left unmatched. The CDR3 has 18 residues.